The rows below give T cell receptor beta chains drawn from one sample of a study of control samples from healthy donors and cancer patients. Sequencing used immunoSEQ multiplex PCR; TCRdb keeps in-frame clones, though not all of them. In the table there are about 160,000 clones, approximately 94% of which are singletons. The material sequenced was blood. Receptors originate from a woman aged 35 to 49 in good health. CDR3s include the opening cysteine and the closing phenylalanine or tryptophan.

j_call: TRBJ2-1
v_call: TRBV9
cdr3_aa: CASSVVGGGTYNEQFF

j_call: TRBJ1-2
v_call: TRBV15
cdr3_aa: CATSREERAVGYTF

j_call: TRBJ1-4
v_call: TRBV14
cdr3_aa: CASSGPGQGGEKLFF

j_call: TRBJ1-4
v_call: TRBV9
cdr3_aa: CASSRTNEKLFF

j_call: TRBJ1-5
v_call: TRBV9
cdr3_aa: CASSPGGIYSNQPQHF

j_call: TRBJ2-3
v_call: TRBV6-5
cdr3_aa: CASRLPTLPDTQYF

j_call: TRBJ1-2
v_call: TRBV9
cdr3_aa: CASSGTPYGYTF

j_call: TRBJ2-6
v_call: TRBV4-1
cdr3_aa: CASSQDTRRTGNSGANVLTF

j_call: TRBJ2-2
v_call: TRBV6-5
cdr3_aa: CASRRAGTGELFF

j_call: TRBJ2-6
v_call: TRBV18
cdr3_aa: CASSRPSGANVLTF

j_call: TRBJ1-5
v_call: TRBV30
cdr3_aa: CAWSVFGGDSNQPQHF

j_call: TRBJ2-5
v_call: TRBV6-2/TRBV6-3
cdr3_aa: CASSYNWAETQYF

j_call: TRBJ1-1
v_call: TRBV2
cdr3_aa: CASSVLGQGVEAFF

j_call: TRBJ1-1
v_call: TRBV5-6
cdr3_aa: CASSPNDRESLAFF

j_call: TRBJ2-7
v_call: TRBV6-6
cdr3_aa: CASAWGLAPYEQYF

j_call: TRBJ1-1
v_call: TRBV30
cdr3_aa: CAWSEVRGLNTEAFF

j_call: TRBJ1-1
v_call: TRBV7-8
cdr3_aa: CASSLGRENTEAFF

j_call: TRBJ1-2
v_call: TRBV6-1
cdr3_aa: CASSEEGGGRATSYTF

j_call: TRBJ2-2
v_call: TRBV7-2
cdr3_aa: CASSSGFGELFF

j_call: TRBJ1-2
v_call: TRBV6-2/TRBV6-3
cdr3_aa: CASSYFGRILKSGPGYTF

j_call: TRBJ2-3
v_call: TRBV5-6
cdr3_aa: CASSLDLGSMDTQYF

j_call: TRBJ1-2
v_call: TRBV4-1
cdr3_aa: CASSQTGRYGYTF

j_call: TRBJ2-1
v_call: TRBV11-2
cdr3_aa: CASTTFPRTGRGNEQFF

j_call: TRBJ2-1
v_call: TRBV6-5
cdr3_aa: CASRPSGGGEQFF

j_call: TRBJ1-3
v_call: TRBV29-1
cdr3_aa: CSVVGTGTGNTIYF

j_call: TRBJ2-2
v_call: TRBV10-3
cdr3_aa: CAISPGQGKGAGELFF

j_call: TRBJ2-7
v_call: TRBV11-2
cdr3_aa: CASSRWTYEQYF

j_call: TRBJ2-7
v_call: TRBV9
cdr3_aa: CASSRGQGPSYEQYF

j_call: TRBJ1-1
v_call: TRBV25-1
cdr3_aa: CASSGGAEKREAFF

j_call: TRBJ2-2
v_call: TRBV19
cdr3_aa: CASSILTRPDTGELFF

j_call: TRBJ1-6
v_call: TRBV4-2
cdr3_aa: CASSQVDRSSYNSPLHF

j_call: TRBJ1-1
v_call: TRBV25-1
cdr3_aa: CASSEYGGTEAFF

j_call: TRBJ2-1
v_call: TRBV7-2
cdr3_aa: CASSPRTGESQFF

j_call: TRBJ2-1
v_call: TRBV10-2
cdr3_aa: CASSVGRSGEEQFF

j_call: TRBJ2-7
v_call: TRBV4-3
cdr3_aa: CASSQTGQREQYF

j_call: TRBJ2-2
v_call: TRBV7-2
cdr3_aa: CASSSNRGTGELFF

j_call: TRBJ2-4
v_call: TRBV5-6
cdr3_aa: CASSLGTLQNIQYF

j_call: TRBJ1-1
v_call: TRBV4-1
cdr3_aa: CASSRERAGNTEAFF

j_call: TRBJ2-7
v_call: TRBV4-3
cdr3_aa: CASSQEWTGAYEQYF

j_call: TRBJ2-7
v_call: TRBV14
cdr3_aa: CASSQGPSGSPTYEQYF

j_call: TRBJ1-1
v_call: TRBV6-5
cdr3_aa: CASSFRPNSGHTEAFF

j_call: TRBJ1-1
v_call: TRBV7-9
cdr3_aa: CASSSQGASTEAFF

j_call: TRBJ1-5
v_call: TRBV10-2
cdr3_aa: CASSESGGTNPRPQHF

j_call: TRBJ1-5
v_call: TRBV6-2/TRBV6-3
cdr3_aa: CASSGTGTGLRGPQHF

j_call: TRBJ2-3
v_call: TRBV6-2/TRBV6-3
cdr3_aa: CASRYGAATDTQYF

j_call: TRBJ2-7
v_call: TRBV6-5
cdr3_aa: CASSYSVTGGRQYF

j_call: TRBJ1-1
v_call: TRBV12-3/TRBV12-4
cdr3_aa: CASTLDGQAFF

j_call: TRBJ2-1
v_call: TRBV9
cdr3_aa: CASSASGGGNEQFF

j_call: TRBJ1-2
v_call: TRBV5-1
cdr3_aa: CASSLASQYGYTF

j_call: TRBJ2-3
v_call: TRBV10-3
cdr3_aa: CAISDLRGGTDTQYF

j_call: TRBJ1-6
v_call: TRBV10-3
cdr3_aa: CATQGRDSPLHF

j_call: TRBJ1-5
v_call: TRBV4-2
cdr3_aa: CASSQDRYQPQHF

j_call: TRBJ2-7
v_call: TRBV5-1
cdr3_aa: CASSLEYGQPYEQYF

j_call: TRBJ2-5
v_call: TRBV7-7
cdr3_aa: CASSLRLGGRETQYF

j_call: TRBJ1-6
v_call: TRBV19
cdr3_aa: CASTWRDSPRSPLHF

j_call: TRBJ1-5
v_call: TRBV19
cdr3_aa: CASTLGQDGNQPQHF

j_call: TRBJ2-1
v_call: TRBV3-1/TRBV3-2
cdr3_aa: CASSQVRLHTYNEQFF

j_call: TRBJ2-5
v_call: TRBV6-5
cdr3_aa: CASRGTTQETQYF

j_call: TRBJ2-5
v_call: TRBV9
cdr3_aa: CASSATGQRQQETQYF